The 29 T cell receptor beta chains in this list originate from one sample, sequenced in a study of CD8 T cells in ankylosing spondylitis (TCRdb year 2017). The paper's findings and limits, for the study overall: Blood from ankylosing spondylitis patients appeared to be characterized by a TCR beta motif composed of several highly homologous amino acid variants.

No antigen has been identified for these receptors. Library construction relied on 5' RACE. Sequenced using an Illumina HiSeq 2500. Using fastp trimming at Q25 and MiXCR clonotype assembly, TCRdb reanalyzed the public sequencing data and kept in-frame beta chains. One record per CDR3 amino acid sequence lists the most common genes and DNA. The table for this sample lists approximately 540,000 distinct CDR3 sequences; approximately 11% of them were counted only once. The ten largest clones represent almost 7% of the sample. Sequenced input: blood, either unsorted or a sorted T cell fraction (not recorded which). The receptor set was obtained from a male donor with ankylosing spondylitis.

This clonotype was counted a few times. CDR3 nucleotide sequence: TGTGCCACGGGCGGGGGGGCCTATGGCTACACCTTC. It is translated as CATGGGAYGYTF. The J gene is TRBJ1-2, the V gene TRBV24-1; TRBD1 is a possible D gene (6 bases). The germline V gene has CDR1 KGHDR and CDR2 SFDVKD. The V end was cut by 10 bases, the J end by 4 bases, with 12 bases between. The CDR3 sequence is 12 residues long.

This chain uses TRBV9 with TRBJ2-1, with D unresolved. The CDR3 length is 15 residues. Trimming removed 4 bases from V and 0 bases from J, with 11 bases in between. Germline CDR1 is SGDLS and CDR2 is YYNGEE. CDR3 coding DNA: TGTGCCAGCAGCCTTAAGACCAGCTCCTACAATGAGCAGTTCTTC. It codes for CASSLKTSSYNEQFF.

This clonotype was detected ten times or more. Here the CDR3 reads CASSVDRVSYEQYF. The CDR3 nucleotides are TGTGCCAGCAGCGTTGACCGTGTGTCCTACGAGCAGTACTTC. The J gene is TRBJ2-7, the V gene TRBV7-9; D gene unclear. Germline V gene lookup returns CDR1 SEHNR and CDR2 FQNEAQ (reference sequence). This CDR3 comprises 14 residues. Deletions cut 5 bases from V and 1 base from J, with 12 bases between.

The CDR3 DNA follows: TGTGCCAGCAGTTCCTCAGCCGGAAACATTCAGTACTTC. Amino acid sequence: CASSSSAGNIQYF. This chain links TRBV6-6 with TRBJ2-4, with D unclear. This CDR3 contains 13 residues. CDR1 and CDR2 from the germline V gene are MNHNY and SVGAGI (reference sequence). Trimming removed 4 bases at V and 6 bases at J, with 10 bases between.

J is TRBJ2-1 and V is TRBV24-1; a weak D match, TRBD1 (6 bases). The V gene lost 1 base and the J gene lost 6 bases, with 12 bases spanning the gap. The CDR3 sequence is 15 residues long. Germline loops: CDR1 KGHDR, CDR2 SFDVKD. The CDR3 nucleotides are TGTGCCACCAGTGATTTTCGGACAGCTGGCAATGAGCAGTTCTTC. Amino acids: CATSDFRTAGNEQFF.

The V and J genes are TRBV7-9 and TRBJ2-5, with TRBD2 matching 11 bases. From germline, CDR1 is SEHNR and CDR2 FQNEAQ (reference sequence). Trimming took 5 bases from V and 7 from J; bases not matched to a gene: 3. The CDR3 extends over 13 amino acids. The CDR3 is CASSALAGGTQYF. The CDR3 nucleotides are TGTGCCAGCAGCGCCCTAGCGGGAGGGACCCAGTACTTC.

Ten or more counts support this clonotype. The chain is built from TRBV5-1 and TRBJ2-5; D is undetermined. This CDR3 spans 12 amino acids. Germline loops: CDR1 SGHRS, CDR2 YFSETQ. V shed 0 bases and J shed 5 bases, with 5 bases lying between them. The CDR3, as DNA: TGCGCCAGCAGCTTGGAGGTGGAGACCCAGTACTTC. This translates into CASSLEVETQYF.

In its sample, this clonotype was seen a few times. The chain couples TRBV7-2 to TRBJ2-4; the match to TRBD2 covers 8 bases. V lost 2 bases to trimming and J lost 7 bases; unmatched junction nucleotides: 7. There are 15 residues in the CDR3. Looked up from germline, CDR1 is SGHTA and CDR2 is FQGNSA. CDR3 loop: CASSLLSGSPNIQYF. The CDR3 region has the DNA TGTGCCAGCAGCTTATTAAGCGGGAGCCCCAACATTCAGTACTTC.

V and J are TRBV12-3 or TRBV12-4 and TRBJ1-2; unclear D gene. The CDR3 contains 16 residues. The ends were cut back, 7 bases at V and 1 base at J, with 19 bases in the middle. The CDR3 protein is CASTSPGRINNYGYTF. As DNA, the CDR3 is TGTGCCAGCACCTCCCCCGGACGGATTAATAACTATGGCTACACCTTC.

This sequence joins TRBV24-1 and TRBJ1-2; possible D gene TRBD1, 5 bases. This CDR3 region has 15 residues. The ends were cut back, 3 bases at V and 6 bases at J, with 16 bases in the middle. Germline CDR1 KGHDR, CDR2 SFDVKD. The CDR3 protein is CATSDKTGLVDGYTF. CDR3 nucleotides: TGTGCCACCAGTGATAAAACGGGACTGGTTGATGGCTACACCTTC.

This clonotype was recorded a few times. In nucleotides, the CDR3 is TGTGCCAGCTCACCACGGACTAGCGGGGAGTCGGGGAATGAGCAGTTCTTC. As protein: CASSPRTSGESGNEQFF. This chain connects TRBV18 to TRBJ2-1; TRBD2 aligns across 12 bases. V was pared by 1 base and J by 7 bases, with 8 bases of the junction left unmatched. Germline V gene lookup returns CDR1 KGHSH and CDR2 LQKENI. The CDR3 covers 17 residues.

There are a few counts of this clonotype. The chain combines TRBV6-1 with TRBJ2-7; 9 bases align to TRBD1. The CDR3 totals 16 residues. Per the germline V gene, CDR1 is MNHNS and CDR2 is SASEGT. The J segment lost 5 bases and the V segment lost 7 bases, leaving 15 bases of the junction unmatched. The CDR3 DNA reads as TGTGCCAGCAAGGGACAGGGAGTCCGACGTTGGGACGAGCAGTACTTC. Translation: CASKGQGVRRWDEQYF.

The chain uses TRBV30 and TRBJ1-5; no firm D call. Germline values: CDR1 GTSNPN, CDR2 SVGIG (reference sequence). With 5 bases removed from V and 7 bases from J, the gap between germline ends came to 15 bases. The CDR3 runs 13 residues. The CDR3 protein is CAWAREGGQPQHF. CDR3 nucleotides: TGTGCCTGGGCCCGAGAGGGAGGACAGCCCCAGCATTTT.

The sample holds a few counts of this clonotype. The chain has TRBV5-6 and TRBJ2-7; 9 bases line up with TRBD1. This CDR3 contains 14 residues. Germline V CDR1 and CDR2: SGHDT, YYEEEE. Unmatched junction bases numbered 8, after V lost 4 bases and J lost 6 bases. The CDR3 loop reads CASSQRDRASEQYV. CDR3 coding DNA: TGTGCCAGCAGCCAACGGGACAGGGCCAGCGAGCAGTACGTC.

This clonotype came up many times. The V call is TRBV24-1, the J call TRBJ2-1; D is undetermined. The germline gives CDR1 KGHDR, CDR2 SFDVKD. Trimming pared 8 bases from V and 0 bases from J, leaving 13 bases between. This CDR3 region has 15 residues. CDR3 in amino acids: CATTPGSSSYNEQFF. The CDR3 coding sequence is TGTGCCACCACCCCCGGGTCCAGCTCCTACAATGAGCAGTTCTTC.

This clonotype occurred a few times. The chain's CDR3 is CATSRDEMADTQYF. The CDR3 nucleotides are TGTGCCACCAGCAGAGATGAAATGGCAGATACGCAGTATTTT. The gene calls are TRBV15 and TRBJ2-3; no clear D. The CDR3 is 14 amino acids. V lost 0 bases, J lost 4 bases, and 8 bases lay in between. Per the germline V gene, CDR1 is LNHNV and CDR2 is YYDKDF (reference sequence).

This clonotype was counted only a few times. The chain employs TRBV9 and TRBJ2-5; D unresolved. Germline V gene sequence: CDR1 SGDLS, CDR2 YYNGEE. The CDR3 runs 14 residues. The V gene lost 0 bases and the J gene lost 2 bases, with 8 bases spanning the gap. The CDR3 nucleotides are TGTGCCAGCAGCGTAGGGTCAGTTCAAGAGACCCAGTACTTC. Its translation is CASSVGSVQETQYF.

The genes are TRBV5-1 and TRBJ2-1; TRBD2 matches 12 bases. The CDR3 spans 17 residues. CDR1 is SGHRS, CDR2 YFSETQ, per germline. The V and J ends lost 2 bases and 9 bases, in that order; junction bases with no gene match: 12. The CDR3 sequence is CASSFQPLAGGRGEQFF. The CDR3 DNA reads TGCGCCAGCAGCTTTCAACCTCTAGCGGGAGGGCGGGGTGAGCAGTTCTTC. Full variable domain (remainder filled in from reference TRBV5-1 and TRBJ2-1): KAGVTQTPRYLIKTRGQQVTLSCSPISGHRSVSWYQQTPGQGLQFLFEYFSETQRNKGNFPGRFSGRQFSNSRSEMNVSTLELGDSALYLCASSFQPLAGGRGEQFFGPGTRLTVL.

The chain links TRBV20-1 to TRBJ2-1, with TRBD2 matching over 8 bases. V lost 6 bases to trimming and J lost 6 bases; unmatched junction nucleotides: 7. This CDR3 has 13 amino acids. From germline, CDR1 is DFQATT and CDR2 SNEGSKA (reference sequence). CDR3 loop: CSAPGAGGNEQFF. For the CDR3, the DNA is TGCAGTGCGCCTGGGGCGGGAGGCAATGAGCAGTTCTTC.

This clonotype was counted between two and nine times. The CDR3 DNA reads TGTGCCAGCAGCTCGGTCGGGGGCCAGGATCAGCCCCAGCATTTT. Encoded protein: CASSSVGGQDQPQHF. The chain is built from TRBV5-5 and TRBJ1-5, with a weak D call TRBD1 (6 bases). The length of the CDR3 is 15 residues. From germline, CDR1 is SGHKS and CDR2 YYEKEE (reference sequence). V was shortened by 3 bases and J by 5 bases, with 15 bases between the two germline ends.

This clonotype was detected ten times or more. The rearrangement links TRBV7-2 to TRBJ2-6; D is uncertain. The V gene's germline CDR1 is SGHTA and CDR2 FQGNSA. V was pared by 1 base and J by 0 bases, with 7 bases between. The CDR3 loop spans 16 amino acids. The CDR3 DNA follows: TGTGCCAGCAGCTTAGGCCGATACTCTGGGGCCAACGTCCTGACTTTC. Its protein product is CASSLGRYSGANVLTF.

Only a few counts were recorded for this clonotype. The genes are TRBV5-1 and TRBJ2-1; 15 bases map to TRBD2. J was trimmed by 0 bases and V by 3 bases; bases with no gene match: 10. Germline V gene sequence: CDR1 SGHRS, CDR2 YFSETQ. The CDR3 totals 20 residues. CDR3 bases: TGCGCCAGCAGCTCGAAGGGGACTAGCGGGAGGAGTGACTCCTACAATGAGCAGTTCTTC. Encoded protein: CASSSKGTSGRSDSYNEQFF.

This clonotype was observed a few times. The rearrangement uses TRBV24-1 and TRBJ1-5; tentatively, D is TRBD1 (6 bases). The germline V gene encodes CDR1 KGHDR and CDR2 SFDVKD. Trimming removed 4 bases from V and 6 bases from J, with 9 bases in between. This CDR3 is built from 13 residues. CDR3 protein: CATSEPQGQPQHF. The CDR3, as DNA: TGTGCCACCAGTGAGCCACAGGGTCAGCCCCAGCATTTT.

The chain recombines TRBV20-1 with TRBJ2-5, with D perhaps TRBD2 (7 bases). Per germline, CDR1 DFQATT and CDR2 SNEGSKA (reference sequence). Trimming left V 6 bases short and J 3 bases short, with 20 bases between. The CDR3 length is 15 residues. CDR3 amino acids: CSARGLRGREETQYF. CDR3 sequence (DNA): TGCAGTGCCAGGGGCTTACGAGGGAGGGAAGAGACCCAGTACTTC.

The chain links TRBV9 to TRBJ2-1, with a tentative D call TRBD2 (6 bases). From germline, CDR1 is SGDLS and CDR2 YYNGEE. The CDR3 length is 15 residues. Trimming removed 0 bases at V and 8 bases at J, with 15 bases between. CDR3 sequence (DNA): TGTGCCAGCAGCGTAGGAGGAGGGAGTGGCGATGAGCAGTTCTTC. Its protein product is CASSVGGGSGDEQFF.

Only a few counts were recorded for this clonotype. The V call is TRBV3-1, the J call TRBJ2-3; 8 bases map to TRBD1. CDR1 and CDR2 (germline): LGHDT, YNNKEL (reference sequence). The V and J ends lost 2 bases and 3 bases, in that order; junction bases with no gene match: 7. CDR3 length: 16 residues. CDR3 amino acids: CASSQSGGAGTDTQYF. The CDR3 nucleotides read TGTGCCAGCAGCCAATCAGGGGGCGCAGGGACAGATACGCAGTATTTT.

The chain recombines TRBV20-1 with TRBJ2-5; D is undetermined. Germline assignment: CDR1 DFQATT and CDR2 SNEGSKA (reference sequence). There are 12 residues in the CDR3. The V end lost 0 bases, the J end lost 8 bases, and 10 bases lay between the germline ends. The DNA of the CDR3 is TGCAGTGCTAGAGAATCGGGCGGAACCCAGTACTTC. As protein: CSARESGGTQYF.

This clonotype came up a few times. CDR3 in DNA: TGTGCCAGCACCATTTTGCCGCGGGAGGGTAGCACAGATACGCAGTATTTT. This codes for CASTILPREGSTDTQYF. The V call is TRBV5-5, the J call TRBJ2-3; 9 bases line up with TRBD2. V trimming: 6 bases; J trimming: 0 bases; junction bases outside the gene matches: 11. CDR3 length: 17 residues. Germline-derived CDR1 and CDR2 are SGHKS and YYEKEE (reference sequence).

The V gene is TRBV9, the J gene TRBJ2-1; 8 nucleotides align to TRBD2. The trim removed 0 bases at V and 7 bases at J, leaving 6 bases unmatched. The CDR3 consists of 15 residues. Germline CDR1 and CDR2: SGDLS and YYNGEE. Written as DNA, the CDR3 is TGTGCCAGCAGCGTAGGTAGCGGGATACGAAATGAGCAGTTCTTC. It translates to CASSVGSGIRNEQFF.